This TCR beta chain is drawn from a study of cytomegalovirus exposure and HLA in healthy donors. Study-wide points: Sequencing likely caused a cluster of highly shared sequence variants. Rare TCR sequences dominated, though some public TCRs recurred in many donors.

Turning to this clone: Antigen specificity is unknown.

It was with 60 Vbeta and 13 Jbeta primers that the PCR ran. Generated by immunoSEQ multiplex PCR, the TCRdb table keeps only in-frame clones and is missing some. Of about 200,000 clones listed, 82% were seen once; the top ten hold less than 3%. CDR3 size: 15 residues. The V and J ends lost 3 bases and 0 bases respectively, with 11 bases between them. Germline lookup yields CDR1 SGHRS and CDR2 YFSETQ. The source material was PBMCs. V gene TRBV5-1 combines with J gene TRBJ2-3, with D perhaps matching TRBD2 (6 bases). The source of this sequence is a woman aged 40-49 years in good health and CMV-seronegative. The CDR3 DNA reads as TGCGCCAGCAGCTGGAGGGTCGGCAGCACAGATACGCAGTATTTT. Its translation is CASSWRVGSTDTQYF.